This T cell receptor (beta chain) emerged from a study of regulatory T cells in long-lasting Graves disease. In this sample, this clonotype turned up a few times. Time point reported: newly diagnosed GD, antithyroid drugs for less than 3 months. PBMC RNA served as the TCR library source. Building of the TCR beta libraries involved iRepertoire HTBI primers and Arm-PCR of CDR3 regions. TCRdb analysed the multiplex PCR reads with MiXCR anew, one entry per CDR3 protein. The sample consists of 550,000 to 700,000 distinct CDR3 sequences, about 15% of them appearing once. This sample also belongs to another study, concerning T cells in Graves' hyperthyroidism and ophthalmopathy.

The receptor comes from a man aged 18 to 30 with Graves disease. The material sequenced was peripheral blood mononuclear cells (PBMCs), taken at new diagnosis, from a patient treated with antithyroid drugs.

This chain's CDR3 is CSAADSPHEQYF. CDR3 coding DNA: TGCAGCGCCGCAGACTCTCCCCACGAGCAGTACTTC. This chain connects TRBV29-1 to TRBJ2-7; D not resolved. This CDR3 comprises 12 residues. Trimming took off 7 bases at V and 5 bases at J, with 15 bases between the two ends. The germline CDR1 and CDR2 sequences are SQVTM and ANQGSEA.